This T cell receptor (beta chain) was identified in a study of shared clonotypes between healthy human individuals. Terminally differentiated effector memory CD45RA+ cells were excluded by CCR7 positive selection of CD45RO-negative cells. The CDR3 is 14 residues long. The V end was cut by 5 bases, the J end by 8 bases, with 16 bases between. Germline-derived CDR1 and CDR2 are SGHTA and FQGTGA. The table came from immunoSEQ multiplex PCR; TCRdb's copy has only in-frame clones and leaves some out. Of roughly 2,000,000 clones listed, roughly 93% were seen once; the top ten hold about 1.7%. Material: naive CD8+ T cells from PBMCs. This sequence joins TRBV7-3 and TRBJ2-4; no clear D gene. The receptor was isolated from a man aged 18 to 29 in good health. Some clones in this sample may be carry-over from other donors' samples. The CDR3 spells CASSPGPVVDIQYF. CDR3 sequence (DNA): TGTGCCAGCAGCCCCGGGCCCGTGGTAGACATTCAGTACTTC.